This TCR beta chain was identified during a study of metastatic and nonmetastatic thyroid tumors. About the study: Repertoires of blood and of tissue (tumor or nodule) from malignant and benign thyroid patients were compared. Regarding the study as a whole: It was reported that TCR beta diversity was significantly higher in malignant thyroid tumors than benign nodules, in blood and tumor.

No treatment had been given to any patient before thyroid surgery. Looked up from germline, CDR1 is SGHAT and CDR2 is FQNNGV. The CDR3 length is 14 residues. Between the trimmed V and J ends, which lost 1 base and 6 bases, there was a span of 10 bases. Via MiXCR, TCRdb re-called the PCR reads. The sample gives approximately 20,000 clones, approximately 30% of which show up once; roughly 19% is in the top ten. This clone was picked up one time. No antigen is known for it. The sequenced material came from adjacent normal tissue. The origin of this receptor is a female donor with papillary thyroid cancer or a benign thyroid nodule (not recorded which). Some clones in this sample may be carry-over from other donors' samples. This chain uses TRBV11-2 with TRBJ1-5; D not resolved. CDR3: CASSLAVGSQPQHF. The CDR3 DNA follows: TGTGCCAGCAGCTTAGCGGTGGGTTCTCAGCCCCAGCATTTT.